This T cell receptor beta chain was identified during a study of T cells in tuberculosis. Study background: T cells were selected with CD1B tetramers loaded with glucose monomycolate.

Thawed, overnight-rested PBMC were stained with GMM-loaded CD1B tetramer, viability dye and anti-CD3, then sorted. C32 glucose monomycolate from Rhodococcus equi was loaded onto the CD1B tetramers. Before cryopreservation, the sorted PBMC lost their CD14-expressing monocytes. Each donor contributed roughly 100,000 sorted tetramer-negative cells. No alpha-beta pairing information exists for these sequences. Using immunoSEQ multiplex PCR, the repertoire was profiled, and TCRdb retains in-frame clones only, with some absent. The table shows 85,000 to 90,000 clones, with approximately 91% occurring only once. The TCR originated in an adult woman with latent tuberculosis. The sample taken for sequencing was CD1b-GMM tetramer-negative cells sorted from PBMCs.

This chain's CDR3 is CASATSRGGQYF. CDR3 bases: TGTGCTAGTGCGACCTCGCGGGGGGGGCAGTATTTT. V and J are TRBV12-5 and TRBJ2-3, with 9 bases identical to TRBD2. J was trimmed by 11 bases and V by 7 bases; bases with no gene match: 7. Per germline, CDR1 LGHNT and CDR2 FRNRAP. This CDR3 has 12 amino acids.